This T cell receptor (beta chain) came from a study of T cell responses to AZD1222 COVID-19 vaccine. Study-wide findings and caveats: Repertoire samples came only from after the peak T cell response.

Profiling relied on immunoSEQ multiplex PCR, and the TCRdb table lists in-frame clones only, not all of them. The data contain 95,000 to 150,000 clones, around 92% of them singletons. To note about this clone: Its antigen remains unknown.

The CDR3 has 12 residues. The V end lost 2 bases, the J end lost 7 bases, and 5 bases lay between the germline ends. The germline V gene encodes CDR1 MNHNS and CDR2 SASEGT. The source of this sequence is an adult who received the AZD1222 COVID-19 vaccine. The sample consisted of peripheral blood, taken 28 days after the second AZD1222 dose. The gene calls are TRBV6-1 and TRBJ1-4; D ambiguous. CDR3 DNA: TGTGCCAGCAGTGAACTCGGTGAAAAACTGTTTTTT. The encoded protein is CASSELGEKLFF.